Each of the 29 T cell receptor beta chains below was sequenced from the same sample in a study of Graves' ophthalmopathy and Graves' hyperthyroidism. Scientists amplified the TCR beta CDR3 regions from RNA transcripts. HTBI-primed first-round RT-PCR preceded second-round multiplex PCR. From the multiplex PCR reads, TCRdb called clonotypes with MiXCR, one entry per CDR3 protein. This table has roughly 600,000 distinct CDR3 sequences, less than 40% appearing once. Sequencing was performed on peripheral blood or thyroid tissue (not recorded which). The receptors stem from an adult man with Graves' hyperthyroidism.

The chain uses TRBV25-1 and TRBJ2-7, with a tentative D call TRBD2 (5 bases). In germline, CDR1 is MGHDK, CDR2 SYGVNS. Trimming took off 2 bases at V and 7 bases at J, with 18 bases between the two ends. The CDR3 runs 15 residues. The CDR3, as DNA: TGTGCCAGCAGTGAAGGCGCAGCGGCCTACAATGAGCAGTACTTC. Translation: CASSEGAAAYNEQYF.

The chain combines TRBV6-5 with TRBJ2-1; TRBD2 might be the D (5 bases). The germline V and J ends were trimmed by 8 bases and 3 bases, with 17 bases remaining between them. The CDR3 consists of 15 residues. The germline V gene encodes CDR1 MNHEY and CDR2 SVGAGI. This CDR3 is CASSSRDGVYNEQFF. CDR3 coding DNA: TGTGCCAGCTCGAGTCGGGATGGGGTCTACAATGAGCAGTTCTTC.

This clonotype was seen a handful of times. This chain joins TRBV27 and TRBJ2-7; unclear D gene. Trimming removed 2 bases at V and 4 bases at J, with 12 bases between. The germline CDR1 and CDR2 sequences are MNHEY and SMNVEV (reference sequence). The CDR3 is 14 residues long. As DNA, the CDR3 is TGTGCCAGCAGTTTAAACGGGCCACTATACGAGCAGTACTTC. It yields the protein CASSLNGPLYEQYF.

Remarks on this clonotype: One end of the junction does not line up with germline, which may come from a read error. The genes are TRBV5-1 and TRBJ1-1; D is unclear. Germline CDR1 SGHRS, CDR2 YFSETQ. The CDR3 loop spans 13 amino acids. Here the CDR3 reads CVSSLEANTEAFF. CDR3 sequence (DNA): TGCGTCAGCAGCTTGGAGGCCAACACTGAAGCTTTCTTT. The variable domain in full, with the rest retrieved from reference TRBV5-1 and TRBJ1-1, is KAGVTQTPRYLIKTRGQQVTLSCSPISGHRSVSWYQQTPGQGLQFLFEYFSETQRNKGNFPGRFSGRQFSNSRSEMNVSTLELGDSALYLCVSSLEANTEAFFGQGTRLTVV.

This clonotype has a count of ten or more. The chain carries TRBV15 and TRBJ2-7; tentatively, D is TRBD1 or TRBD2 (6 bases each). Germline CDR1 is LNHNV and CDR2 is YYDKDF (reference sequence). With 0 bases removed from V and 7 bases from J, the gap between germline ends came to 13 bases. This CDR3 has 14 residues. CDR3: CATSRDLGGVEQYF. The DNA for the CDR3 is TGTGCCACCAGCAGAGATTTGGGGGGCGTAGAGCAGTACTTC. Together with reference TRBV15 and TRBJ2-7, the CDR3 gives the full variable domain: DAMVIQNPRYQVTQFGKPVTLSCSQTLNHNVMYWYQQKSSQAPKLLFHYYDKDFNNEADTPDNFQSRRPNTSFCFLDIRSPGLGDTAMYLCATSRDLGGVEQYFGPGTRLTVT.

Remarks on this clonotype: A read error is possible here, since a much larger clone lies one base away. The chain combines TRBV6-5 with TRBJ2-7, with D possibly being TRBD1 or TRBD2 (5 bases each). The CDR3 is 13 amino acids. Trimming took off 7 bases at V and 3 bases at J, with 13 bases between the two ends. Germline CDR1 and CDR2: MNHEY and SVGAGI. The CDR3 nucleotides read TGTGCCAGCACCTGGGGGAGAGGCTACGAGCAGTACTTC. Protein: CASTWGRGYEQYF.

A remark on this clonotype: A single base separates this from a much larger clone, so it may be a read error. Lacking the conserved final phenylalanine or tryptophan, this CDR3 likely reflects a read error. The chain links TRBV7-2 to TRBJ2-5; 11 bases are shared with TRBD2. The CDR3 spans 14 residues. V lost 5 bases, J lost 4 bases, and 3 bases stayed unmatched. The germline V gene has CDR1 SGHTA and CDR2 FQGNSA. The CDR3 sequence: CASSPGTSGETQYS. The CDR3 DNA reads TGTGCCAGCAGCCCCGGGACTAGCGGAGAGACCCAGTACTCC.

The chain employs TRBV11-2 and TRBJ2-5; 15 bases are a match to TRBD2. The J call may be mistaken, given a closer DNA end match to TRBJ2-1. CDR1 is SGHAT and CDR2 is FQNNGV in the germline V gene. CDR3 size: 18 residues. The CDR3 DNA sequence: TGTGCCAGCAGCCCAGGACTAGCGGGGGGGCCCCTTTACAATGAGCAGTTCTTC. It specifies CASSPGLAGGPLYNEQFF.

This clonotype was picked up many times. The rearrangement links TRBV29-1 to TRBJ1-1, with D perhaps matching TRBD1 (5 bases). In germline, CDR1 is SQVTM, CDR2 ANQGSEA. This CDR3 region has 10 residues. DNA of the CDR3: TGCAGTGGACAGAACACTGAAGCTTTCTTT. This codes for CSGQNTEAFF.

In this sample, this clonotype turned up many times. As DNA, the CDR3 is TGTGCCAGCAGCTATCGGACAGGGCCAGAGACCCAGTACTTC. Its translation: CASSYRTGPETQYF. The J gene is TRBJ2-5, the V gene TRBV5-8; TRBD1 matches 8 bases. The V and J ends lost 3 bases and 4 bases, in that order; junction bases with no gene match: 5. The CDR3 runs 14 residues. Germline V gene lookup returns CDR1 SGHTS and CDR2 YDEGEE.

The sample holds many counts of this clonotype. The chain recombines TRBV14 with TRBJ2-7, with 7 bases identical to TRBD2. The CDR3 totals 20 residues. V lost 1 base, J lost 7 bases, and 25 bases stayed unmatched. CDR1 and CDR2 from the germline V gene are SGHDN and FVKESK. The CDR3 sequence: CASSQVPGLQSRDYDLEQYF. The CDR3 DNA reads as TGTGCCAGCAGCCAAGTCCCGGGCCTCCAGTCTAGGGACTACGATTTGGAGCAGTACTTC.

Regarding this clonotype: Just one base apart from a much larger clone, this may be a read error. The chain employs TRBV12-3 or TRBV12-4 and TRBJ2-3, with TRBD1 matching over 7 bases. This CDR3 region has 14 residues. Trimming at V came to 7 bases and at J to 0 bases, leaving 4 bases not matched to a gene. The CDR3 sequence is CASTPGQSTDTQYF. In DNA, the CDR3 is TGTGCCAGCACCCCGGGACAGAGCACAGATACGCAGTATTTT.

This clonotype was picked up many times. This chain joins TRBV6-4 and TRBJ1-1; the D gene is possibly TRBD1 (5 bases). The CDR3 covers 13 residues. V lost 5 bases and J 5 bases, leaving 12 bases between the germline ends. CDR1 and CDR2 (germline): MRHNA, SNTAGT. CDR3 loop: CASSLTRETEAFF. DNA of the CDR3: TGTGCCAGCAGTTTAACCAGGGAGACTGAAGCTTTCTTT.

This clonotype was found many times. In DNA form, the CDR3 reads TGTGCCAGCAGCCTCACGACAGGTGGCGAGCAGTACTTC. It translates to CASSLTTGGEQYF. The chain combines TRBV7-9 with TRBJ2-7, with TRBD1 as a possible D gene (6 bases). The germline V and J ends were trimmed by 5 bases and 6 bases, with 14 bases remaining between them. This CDR3 contains 13 residues. Germline lookup yields CDR1 SEHNR and CDR2 FQNEAQ (reference sequence). The whole variable domain, filled in from reference TRBV7-9 and TRBJ2-7, reads DTGVSQNPRHKITKRGQNVTFRCDPISEHNRLYWYRQTLGQGPEFLTYFQNEAQLEKSRLLSDRFSAERPKGSFSTLEIQRTEQGDSAMYLCASSLTTGGEQYFGPGTRLTVT.

The chain recombines TRBV20-1 with TRBJ1-6; D remains ambiguous. From germline, CDR1 is DFQATT and CDR2 SNEGSKA (reference sequence). V shed 5 bases and J shed 0 bases, with 14 bases lying between them. The CDR3 is made up of 16 amino acids. CDR3 bases: TGCAGTGCTTCCTACGTCACGAGCTCCTATAATTCACCCCTCCACTTT. Translation: CSASYVTSSYNSPLHF.

This chain joins TRBV6-5 and TRBJ2-7; D might be TRBD1 (6 bases). V lost 6 bases, J lost 0 bases, and 15 bases lay in between. The CDR3 loop spans 15 amino acids. Looked up from germline, CDR1 is MNHEY and CDR2 is SVGAGI. The CDR3 spells CASSKGTPSSYEQYF. The CDR3 DNA is TGTGCCAGCAGCAAAGGGACACCGAGCTCCTACGAGCAGTACTTC.

The gene calls are TRBV5-1 and TRBJ2-7, with TRBD2 identical over 13 bases. This CDR3 spans 16 amino acids. V shed 2 bases, J shed 5 bases, and the junction held 7 bases outside the gene matches. The germline gives CDR1 SGHRS, CDR2 YFSETQ. The CDR3 DNA is TGCGCCAGCAGCTTCGGGACTAGCGGGACCGGGCACGAGCAGTACTTC. Protein: CASSFGTSGTGHEQYF.

This clonotype was counted ten times or more. The chain carries TRBV11-2 and TRBJ2-7, with 10 bases lining up with TRBD2. The CDR3 has 15 amino acids. V lost 5 bases, J lost 3 bases, and 7 bases stayed unmatched. The germline CDR1 and CDR2 sequences are SGHAT and FQNNGV. The CDR3, as DNA: TGTGCCAGCAGCACACTAGCGGGAATGGTCTACGAGCAGTACTTC. Amino acid sequence: CASSTLAGMVYEQYF.

This clonotype was counted at least ten times. The chain recombines TRBV2 with TRBJ1-6; 10 nucleotides line up with TRBD1. V lost 3 bases and J lost 9; bases outside the gene matches: 5. CDR1 and CDR2 from the germline V gene are SNHLY and FYNNEI. The CDR3 totals 15 residues. The CDR3 DNA is TGTGCCAGCAGTGATTGGGACAGGGGCATTTCACCCCTCCACTTT. This codes for CASSDWDRGISPLHF.

With respect to this clonotype: A read error may account for a junction end that differs from germline. The rearrangement links TRBV7-2 to TRBJ2-5; D possibly uses TRBD1 or TRBD2 (6 bases each). The CDR3 has 16 residues. CDR1 and CDR2 (germline): SGHTA, FQGNSA. The CDR3 sequence: CASSQEPGAAQETQYF. The DNA of the CDR3 is TGCGCCAGCAGCCAAGAGCCGGGGGCTGCCCAAGAGACCCAGTACTTC.

The CDR3 loop is CSVVRGAGDEKLFF. The CDR3 region has the DNA TGCAGCGTTGTACGTGGTGCGGGGGATGAAAAACTGTTTTTT. V gene TRBV29-1 combines with J gene TRBJ1-4, with D perhaps matching TRBD1 (5 bases). Germline lookup yields CDR1 SQVTM and CDR2 ANQGSEA. V gave up 4 bases and J gave up 6 bases, with 15 bases separating them. The CDR3 consists of 14 residues.

The gene calls are TRBV29-1 and TRBJ2-7, with 7 bases lining up with TRBD1. The germline V gene has CDR1 SQVTM and CDR2 ANQGSEA. The CDR3 contains 15 residues. With 1 base clipped from V and 1 base from J, the junction kept 7 bases outside the gene matches. CDR3 loop: CSVEGPGQQSYEQYF. In DNA, the CDR3 is TGCAGCGTTGAAGGACCGGGACAGCAATCCTACGAGCAGTACTTC.

Details on this clonotype: A much larger clone is a single base away; this may be a read error. The CDR3 spells CASSYGTPFNQPQHF. In nucleotides, the CDR3 is TGTGCCAGCAGTTACGGGACTCCGTTTAATCAGCCCCAGCATTTT. This chain uses TRBV10-3 with TRBJ1-5; D is possibly TRBD1 (5 bases). CDR3 length: 15 residues. From germline, CDR1 is ENHRY and CDR2 SYGVKD.

This clonotype came up many times. The J gene is TRBJ2-2, the V gene TRBV7-9, with D perhaps matching TRBD2 (6 bases). The CDR3 has 16 residues. V was cut by 1 base and J by 5 bases, with 14 bases left in between. The germline V gene encodes CDR1 SEHNR and CDR2 FQNEAQ (reference sequence). CDR3 DNA sequence: TGTGCCAGCAGCTTAGTCTTCAACGCGGGGACCGGGGAGCTGTTTTTT. This codes for CASSLVFNAGTGELFF. Drawing the rest from reference TRBV7-9 and TRBJ2-2, the complete variable domain is DTGVSQNPRHKITKRGQNVTFRCDPISEHNRLYWYRQTLGQGPEFLTYFQNEAQLEKSRLLSDRFSAERPKGSFSTLEIQRTEQGDSAMYLCASSLVFNAGTGELFFGEGSRLTVL.

The sample holds many counts of this clonotype. The gene calls are TRBV2 and TRBJ1-4; 11 bases are shared with TRBD1. The ends lost 3 bases at V and 11 bases at J; junction bases unmatched: 5. CDR3 size: 14 residues. Germline values: CDR1 SNHLY, CDR2 FYNNEI. As DNA, the CDR3 is TGTGCCAGCAGTGAGGGGGGACAGGGGGTCAAACTGTTTTTT. This encodes CASSEGGQGVKLFF.

The chain combines TRBV7-8 with TRBJ2-7; 8 positions agree with TRBD1. After removal of 6 bases from V and 5 bases from J, the junction contained 12 bases not matched to a gene. The CDR3 spans 15 residues. Germline V gives CDR1 SGHVS, CDR2 FQNEAQ. CDR3 region: CASSQYRGSYDEQYF. The CDR3 DNA reads as TGTGCCAGCAGTCAATACAGGGGGAGTTACGACGAGCAGTACTTC.

This clonotype came up many times. The rearrangement joins TRBV20-1 to TRBJ1-5; D is ambiguous. Germline V gene data show CDR1 as DFQATT and CDR2 as SNEGSKA (reference sequence). Trimming pared 3 bases from V and 5 bases from J, leaving 17 bases between. This CDR3 is 15 amino acids long. The CDR3, as DNA: TGCAGTGCTAGTAAGGGTCTCCGGATTGATCAGCCCCAGCATTTT. Translation: CSASKGLRIDQPQHF.

This clonotype was picked up a small number of times. This chain links TRBV5-6 with TRBJ1-2; 9 nucleotides align to TRBD1. V lost 5 bases, J lost 5 bases, and 4 bases stayed unmatched. CDR3 length equals 13 residues. Germline V gene lookup returns CDR1 SGHDT and CDR2 YYEEEE. Written as DNA, the CDR3 is TGTGCCAGCAGGCGACAGGGGGTGTATGGCTACACCTTC. This encodes CASRRQGVYGYTF.

The genes are TRBV12-3 or TRBV12-4 and TRBJ1-5; TRBD1 might be the D (6 bases). V was pared by 2 bases and J by 2 bases, with 7 bases between. The CDR3 contains 14 residues. CDR3 DNA: TGTGCCAGCAGTTTATGGACAGGCAATCAGCCCCAGCATTTT. This translates into CASSLWTGNQPQHF.